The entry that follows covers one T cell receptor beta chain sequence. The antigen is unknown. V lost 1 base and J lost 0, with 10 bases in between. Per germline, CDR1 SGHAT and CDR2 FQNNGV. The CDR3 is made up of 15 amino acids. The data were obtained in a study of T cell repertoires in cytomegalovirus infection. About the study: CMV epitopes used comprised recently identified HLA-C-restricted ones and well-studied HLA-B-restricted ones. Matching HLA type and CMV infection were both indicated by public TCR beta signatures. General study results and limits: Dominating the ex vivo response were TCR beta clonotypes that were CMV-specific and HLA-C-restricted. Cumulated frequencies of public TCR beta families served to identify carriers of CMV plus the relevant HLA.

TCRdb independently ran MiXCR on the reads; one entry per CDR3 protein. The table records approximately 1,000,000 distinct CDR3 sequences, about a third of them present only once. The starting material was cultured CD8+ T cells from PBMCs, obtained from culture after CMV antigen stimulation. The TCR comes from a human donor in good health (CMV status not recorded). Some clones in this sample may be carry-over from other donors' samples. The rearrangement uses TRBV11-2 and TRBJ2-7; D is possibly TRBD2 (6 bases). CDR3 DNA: TGTGCCAGCAGCTTAGGACGGGGGTACTCCTACGAGCAGTACGTC. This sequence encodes CASSLGRGYSYEQYV.